These 6 T cell receptor beta chains were sequenced from one sample in a study of blood T cell repertoires in COVID-19. Produced via immunoSEQ multiplex PCR; TCRdb's table is partial and in-frame only. In the table there are 300,000 to 400,000 clones, under 95% of which are singletons. Specimen: peripheral blood. All receptors derive from a woman aged 18 to 35 who had recovered from COVID-19.

The J gene is TRBJ2-1, the V gene TRBV7-2; 10 positions agree with TRBD1. This CDR3 has 15 amino acids. The V segment lost 5 bases and the J segment 8 bases; nucleotides outside the gene matches: 9. The germline gives CDR1 SGHTA, CDR2 FQGNSA. The CDR3 loop reads CASSPRTGGGYEQFF. CDR3 nucleotide sequence: TGTGCCAGCAGCCCCCGGACAGGGGGTGGGTATGAGCAGTTCTTC.

This chain links TRBV6-2 or TRBV6-3 with TRBJ2-5, with TRBD1 matching over 8 bases. Looked up from germline, CDR1 is MNHEY and CDR2 is SVGEGT. The CDR3 loop spans 16 amino acids. Trimming took 6 bases from V and 3 from J; bases not matched to a gene: 12. CDR3 coding DNA: TGTGCCAGCAGCCCTTATCGGACAGGGTCAAAAGAGACCCAGTACTTC. Translating it yields CASSPYRTGSKETQYF.

CDR3 protein: CASSQDGTGSTEAFF. The CDR3 nucleotides are TGCGCCAGCAGCCAAGATGGTACAGGTAGCACTGAAGCTTTCTTT. The rearrangement uses TRBV4-3 and TRBJ1-1, with D maybe TRBD1 (5 bases). This CDR3 comprises 15 residues. V was pared by 0 bases and J by 4 bases, with 12 bases between. Germline lookup yields CDR1 LGHNA and CDR2 YSLEER.

This chain links TRBV27 with TRBJ1-5; no reliable D call. Trimming shortened V by 5 bases and J by 3 bases, and 11 bases separated the two germline ends. The CDR3 extends over 14 amino acids. The germline V gene has CDR1 MNHEY and CDR2 SMNVEV (reference sequence). CDR3 region: CASSLRVSNQPQHF. CDR3 DNA sequence: TGTGCCAGCAGTCTCCGGGTCTCCAATCAGCCCCAGCATTTT.

The chain couples TRBV6-5 to TRBJ2-7; 10 bases agree with TRBD2. The ends lost 6 bases at V and 1 base at J; junction bases unmatched: 6. Germline values: CDR1 MNHEY, CDR2 SVGAGI. CDR3 length: 15 amino acids. The CDR3 sequence is CASRPELAGSYEQYV. The CDR3 nucleotides read TGTGCCAGCAGACCTGAACTAGCGGGATCCTACGAGCAGTACGTC.

CDR3 bases: TGTGCCATCCCCGTCCGGCGGGGGGGATTGAGCTCCTACGAGCAGTACGTC. This sequence encodes CAIPVRRGGLSSYEQYV. The chain links TRBV10-3 to TRBJ2-7; 9 bases align to TRBD2. This CDR3 has 17 amino acids. Germline lookup yields CDR1 ENHRY and CDR2 SYGVKD. After removal of 8 bases from V and 0 bases from J, the junction contained 14 bases not matched to a gene.